The clone carrying this T cell receptor beta chain has just one count. PCR or immunohistochemistry showed mismatch repair deficiency in every enrolled patient. The sample is drawn from a study of PD-1 blockade in mismatch repair-deficient tumors. The data were produced by immunoSEQ multiplex PCR, yet TCRdb's version contains in-frame clones alone and is incomplete. Of under 150,000 clones listed, 85% to 90% are singletons. Germline V gives CDR1 MNHEY, CDR2 SMNVEV (reference sequence). The CDR3 is made up of 12 amino acids. With 11 bases removed from V and 5 bases from J, the gap between germline ends came to 15 bases.

The receptor's source is an adult with mismatch repair-deficient cancer. This chain links TRBV27 with TRBJ2-5; D is perhaps TRBD1 (5 bases). The specimen was peripheral blood, collected 72 weeks after starting pembrolizumab. CDR3 residues: CAGDQGTETQYF. The DNA for the CDR3 is TGTGCCGGAGATCAGGGCACGGAGACCCAGTACTTC.